The table lists the clone carrying this T cell receptor beta chain with a few counts. V shed 0 bases and J shed 7 bases, with 13 bases lying between them. CDR1 is LGHDT, CDR2 YNNKEL, per germline (reference sequence). This CDR3 region has 16 residues. The sample originates from a study of blood T cells in healthy people across ages. Combining a sample-barcoded 5' primer with a J-beta primer mix, a second PCR ran for roughly 6 to 11 cycles. TCRdb ran MiXCR on the 5' RACE reads and lists one entry per CDR3 protein. The sample records hundreds of thousands of distinct CDR3 sequences, about 61% being singletons.

J is TRBJ1-6 and V is TRBV3-1; D uncertain. This TCR was recovered from a man in his forties in good health. Sequencing input: blood. The CDR3 protein is CASSQERAWPNSPLHF. DNA for the CDR3: TGTGCCAGCAGCCAAGAAAGGGCCTGGCCCAATTCACCCCTCCACTTT.